This T cell receptor (beta chain) was identified in a study of cytomegalovirus exposure and HLA in healthy donors. Primers: 60 Vbeta forward and 13 Jbeta reverse. Measured with immunoSEQ multiplex PCR; TCRdb has only the in-frame clones, and not every one. The sample shows 50,000 to 75,000 clones, roughly 83% of them seen only once. For this clone: No antigen is known for it.

The germline CDR1 and CDR2 sequences are LNHDA and SQIVND (reference sequence). This CDR3 has 13 residues. Between the trimmed V and J ends, which lost 7 bases and 1 base, there was a span of 10 bases. Points from the study as a whole: Prior analysis indicated that the majority of TCR beta V segments exhibited productivity approximately 87% or approximately 30% of the time.

The sequencing input was PBMCs. The receptor was isolated from a human donor in good health. The rearrangement uses TRBV19 and TRBJ1-1, with D unresolved. This CDR3 reads CASNPYGNTEAFF. The CDR3, as DNA: TGTGCCAGTAACCCCTACGGGAACACTGAAGCTTTCTTT.